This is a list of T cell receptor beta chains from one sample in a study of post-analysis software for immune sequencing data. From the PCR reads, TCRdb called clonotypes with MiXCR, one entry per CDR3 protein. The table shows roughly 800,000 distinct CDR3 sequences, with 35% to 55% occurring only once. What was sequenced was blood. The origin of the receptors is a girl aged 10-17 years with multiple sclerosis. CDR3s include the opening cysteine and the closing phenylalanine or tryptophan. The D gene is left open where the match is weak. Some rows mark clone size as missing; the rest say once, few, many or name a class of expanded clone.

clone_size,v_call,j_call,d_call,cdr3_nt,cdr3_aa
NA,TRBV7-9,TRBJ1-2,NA,TGTACCAGCAGCGGATCGACACTGAACTATGGCTACACCTTC,CTSSGSTLNYGYTF
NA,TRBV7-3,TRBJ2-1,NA,TGTGCCAGCAGCCCAACTAGCCGCCTAGGAGGCAGTGAGCAGTTCTTC,CASSPTSRLGGSEQFF
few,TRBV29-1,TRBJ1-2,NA,TGCAGCGTTGAATTGGTCAGCTCTGGTGGCTACACCTTC,CSVELVSSGGYTF
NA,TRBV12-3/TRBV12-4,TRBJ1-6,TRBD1,TGTGCCAGCAGTGCTCAGACAGGGGAAAATTCACCCCTCCACTTT,CASSAQTGENSPLHF
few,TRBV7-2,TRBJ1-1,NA,TGTGCCAGCAGCACGATGACAGGGAACACTGAAGCTTTCTTT,CASSTMTGNTEAFF
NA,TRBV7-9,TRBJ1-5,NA,TGTGCCAGCAGCCCAGGGGCGGGTTGGGCTCAGCCCCAGCATTTT,CASSPGAGWAQPQHF
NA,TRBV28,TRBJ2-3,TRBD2,TGTGCCAGCAGTTTGTATTCGGGACTAGCGGGAGTAGCAGATACGCAGTATTTT,CASSLYSGLAGVADTQYF
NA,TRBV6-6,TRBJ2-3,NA,TGTGCCAGCCTTCAGTGGGGGGATACGCAGTATTTT,CASLQWGDTQYF
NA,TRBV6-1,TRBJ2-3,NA,TGTGCCAGCAATGGATTCACAGATACGCAGTATTTT,CASNGFTDTQYF
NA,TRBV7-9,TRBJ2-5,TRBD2,TGTGCCAGCAGCACCTGGACTAGCCGACAAGAGACCCAGTACTTC,CASSTWTSRQETQYF
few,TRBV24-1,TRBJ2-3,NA,TGTGCCACCAGTGATTTGCGGTTTAATACGCAGTATTTT,CATSDLRFNTQYF
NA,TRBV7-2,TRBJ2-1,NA,TGTGCCAGCAGCTCGGGACGGGCGCGTGAGCAGTTCTTC,CASSSGRAREQFF
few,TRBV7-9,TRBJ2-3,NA,TGTGCCAGCAGCTTGGATCGTAGGCAGTATTTT,CASSLDRRQYF
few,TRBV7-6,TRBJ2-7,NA,TGTGCCAGCAGCTTCTACCTGGACGGGATCCAAGGGGGCTACGAGCAGTACTTC,CASSFYLDGIQGGYEQYF
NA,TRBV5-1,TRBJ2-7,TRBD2,TGCGCCAGCAGTCCTGGAGAGCGGGGAGGAGACGAGCAGTACTTC,CASSPGERGGDEQYF
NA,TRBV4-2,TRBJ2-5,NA,TGTGCCAGCAGCCCCAAGGGAGGACAGGACCGTGAGACCCAGTACTTC,CASSPKGGQDRETQYF
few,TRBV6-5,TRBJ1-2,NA,TGTGCCAGCAGCTATTACGAAGGGGCCGCCACCGGGTACTATGGCTACACCTTC,CASSYYEGAATGYYGYTF
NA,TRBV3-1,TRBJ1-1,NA,TGTGCCAGCAGCCCCCCTGGGGCCCCCGAAGCTTTCTTT,CASSPPGAPEAFF
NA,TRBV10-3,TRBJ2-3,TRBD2,TGTGCCATCAGTGAAGGATCGGGGGGAACCACAGATGCGCAGTATTTT,CAISEGSGGTTDAQYF
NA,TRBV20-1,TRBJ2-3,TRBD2,TGCAGTGCCCCTGCGGGAGCAGTAGATACGCAGTATTTT,CSAPAGAVDTQYF
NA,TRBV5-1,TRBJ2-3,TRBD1,TGCGCCAGCAGCCCCGGACAGGGGCTATTCACAGATACGCAGTATTTT,CASSPGQGLFTDTQYF
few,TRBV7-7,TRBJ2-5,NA,TGTGCTAGCAGCTTACCCGGTGGAGGGACCCAGTACTTC,CASSLPGGGTQYF
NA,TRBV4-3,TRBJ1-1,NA,TGCGCCAGCAGCCAAGATGCAGGGATGAACACTGAAGCTTTCTTT,CASSQDAGMNTEAFF
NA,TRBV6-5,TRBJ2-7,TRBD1,TGTGCCAGCACTTCCCGACAGGGGGGACACGAGCAGTACTTC,CASTSRQGGHEQYF
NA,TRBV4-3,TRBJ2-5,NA,TGCGCCAGCAGCCAAGATCGAGGGTTCGAGACCCAGTACTTC,CASSQDRGFETQYF
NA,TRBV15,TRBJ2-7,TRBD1,TGTGCCACCAGCAGCCCTTGGACAGGGGCCTACGAGCAGTACTTC,CATSSPWTGAYEQYF
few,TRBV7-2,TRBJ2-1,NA,TGTGCCAGCAGCCCCTTGACAGGTCCCTACGAGCAGTTCTTC,CASSPLTGPYEQFF
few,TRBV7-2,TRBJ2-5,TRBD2,TGTGCCAGCAGCTTAGAACTAGCGCTCCAAGAGACCCAGTACTTC,CASSLELALQETQYF
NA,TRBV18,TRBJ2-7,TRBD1,TGTGCCAGCTCACCGGGACAGGAGCTCTCCTACGAGCAGTACTTC,CASSPGQELSYEQYF
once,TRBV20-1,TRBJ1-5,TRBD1,TGCAGTGCTACCTTCGGGACAGGGGGAGGGCCCCAGCATTTT,CSATFGTGGGPQHF
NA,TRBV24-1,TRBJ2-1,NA,TGTGCCACCAGTGATTTGCGGCACGTCCCTGGTGGTGAGCAGTTCTTC,CATSDLRHVPGGEQFF
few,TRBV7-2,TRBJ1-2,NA,TGTGCCAGCAGCTTAGCCCGGAGGGTTGGGTATGGCTACACCTTC,CASSLARRVGYGYTF
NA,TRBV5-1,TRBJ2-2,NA,TGCGCCAGCAGCTTGGGAGTAGAGTCCGGGGAGCTGTTTTTT,CASSLGVESGELFF
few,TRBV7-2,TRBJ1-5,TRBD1,TGTGCCAGCAGTCCCGGGACAGGCATAACTCAGCCCCAGCATTTT,CASSPGTGITQPQHF
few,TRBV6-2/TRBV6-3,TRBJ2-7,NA,TGTGCCAGCAGAGAGGTAGTCTACGAGCAGTACTTC,CASREVVYEQYF
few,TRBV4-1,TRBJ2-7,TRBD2,TGCGCCAGCAGCCAGGCCAGCGGGACCTACGAGCAGTACTTC,CASSQASGTYEQYF
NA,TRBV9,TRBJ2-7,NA,TGTGCCAGCAGCGTAGAGCTGGGGGATTCCCAGTACTTC,CASSVELGDSQYF
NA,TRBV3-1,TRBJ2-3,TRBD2,TGTGCCAGCAGCCGCAGACTAGCGGACATCTCAGATACGCAGTATTTT,CASSRRLADISDTQYF
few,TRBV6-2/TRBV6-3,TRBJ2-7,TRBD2,TGTGCCAGCCGGATCGGAGCGGGAGACGTTTACGAGCAGTACTTC,CASRIGAGDVYEQYF
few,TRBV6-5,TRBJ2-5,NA,TGTGCCAGCAGCACTCTCCGGGACAAACAAGAGACCCAGTACTTC,CASSTLRDKQETQYF
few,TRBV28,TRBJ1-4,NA,TGTGCCAGCAGTGGATTGGGGCGGCAAAATGAAAAACTGTTTTTT,CASSGLGRQNEKLFF
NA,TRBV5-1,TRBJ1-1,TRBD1,TGCGCCAGCAGCCTACGGGACAGGAACGCTGAAGCTTTCTTT,CASSLRDRNAEAFF
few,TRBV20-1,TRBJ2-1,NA,TGCAGTGCTCCCTACCACGGGAACTACAATGAGCAGTTCTTC,CSAPYHGNYNEQFF